These 3 T cell receptor beta chains were sequenced from one sample in a study of glioma-infiltrating T cells. TCR alpha and beta CDR3 regions were amplified from RNA using iRepertoire nested multiplex PCR. TCRdb passed the multiplex PCR reads through MiXCR, listing each CDR3 protein once. The table records roughly 190,000 distinct CDR3 sequences, 25% to 35% of them present only once. The sample comprised glioma tissue, nonneoplastic brain tissue, or PBMCs (not recorded which). These TCRs come from a human donor with low-grade glioma or glioblastoma, undergoing nonglioma brain surgery, or in good health (not recorded which).

This clonotype was observed at least ten times. The CDR3 loop reads CASGRTGSNEKLFF. CDR3 in DNA: TGTGCCAGCGGACGGACAGGGTCAAATGAAAAACTGTTTTTT. This chain uses TRBV27 with TRBJ1-4, with TRBD1 matching 8 bases. The germline V gene has CDR1 MNHEY and CDR2 SMNVEV (reference sequence). J was trimmed by 5 bases and V by 8 bases; bases with no gene match: 7. The CDR3 extends over 14 amino acids.

Note on this clonotype: A single base separates this from a much larger clone, so it may be a read error. Since the CDR3 does not end with the conserved phenylalanine or tryptophan, this likely comes from a read error. The chain joins TRBV11-1 to TRBJ2-1; weak D call: TRBD2 (5 bases). Germline loops: CDR1 SGHAT, CDR2 FQDESV (reference sequence). Trimming left V 3 bases short and J 4 bases short, with 13 bases between. The CDR3 spans 15 residues. The DNA for the CDR3 is TGTGCCAGCAGCTTCCGGGAATTCATTTACAATGAGCAGTTCTTA. This encodes CASSFREFIYNEQFL.

There are many counts of this clonotype. The J gene is TRBJ2-1, the V gene TRBV5-1, with D perhaps TRBD1 (5 bases). Germline CDR1 is SGHRS and CDR2 is YFSETQ. The ends were cut back, 0 bases at V and 10 bases at J, with 14 bases in the middle. The CDR3 is 14 amino acids. CDR3 loop: CASSLEGQGKEQFF. The CDR3 bases are TGCGCCAGCAGCTTGGAGGGCCAGGGTAAAGAGCAGTTCTTC. The whole variable domain, filled in from reference TRBV5-1 and TRBJ2-1, reads KAGVTQTPRYLIKTRGQQVTLSCSPISGHRSVSWYQQTPGQGLQFLFEYFSETQRNKGNFPGRFSGRQFSNSRSEMNVSTLELGDSALYLCASSLEGQGKEQFFGPGTRLTVL.